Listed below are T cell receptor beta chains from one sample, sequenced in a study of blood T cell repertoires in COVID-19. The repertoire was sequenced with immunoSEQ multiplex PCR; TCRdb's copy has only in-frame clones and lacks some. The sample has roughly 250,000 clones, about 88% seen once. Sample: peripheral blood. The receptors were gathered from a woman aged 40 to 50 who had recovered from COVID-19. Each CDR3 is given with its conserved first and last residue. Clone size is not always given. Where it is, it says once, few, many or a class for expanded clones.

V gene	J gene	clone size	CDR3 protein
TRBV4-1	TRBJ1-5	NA	CASSQVSYSNQPQHF
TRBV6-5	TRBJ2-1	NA	CASRLRGAGYNEQFF
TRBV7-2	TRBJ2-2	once	CASSLSTNTGELFF
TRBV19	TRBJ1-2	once	CASSKREQTSNYGHTF
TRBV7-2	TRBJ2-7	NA	CASSLMARQFYEQYF
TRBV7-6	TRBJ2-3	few	CASSPGTGVGTDTQYF
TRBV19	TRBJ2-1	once	CASSFSSTSGSYNEQFF
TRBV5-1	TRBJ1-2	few	CASSQGQGVYGYTF
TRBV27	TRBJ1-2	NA	CASTFRMPGTEYGYTF
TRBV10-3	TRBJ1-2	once	CATRDSPSYTF
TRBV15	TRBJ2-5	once	CATSRLAGGFQETQYF
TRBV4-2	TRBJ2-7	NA	CASSQEGRGDRRGQYF
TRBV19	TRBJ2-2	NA	CASSIVHSIDTGELFF
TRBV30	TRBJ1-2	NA	CAWPDQDYGYTF
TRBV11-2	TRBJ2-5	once	CASSMGQGQEETQYF
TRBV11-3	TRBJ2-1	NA	CASSLQGTPNEQFF
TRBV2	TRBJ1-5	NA	CASRPEGGGNQPQHF
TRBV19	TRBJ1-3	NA	CASSPRSSGNTIYF
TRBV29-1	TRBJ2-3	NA	CSVTTGGGTDTQYF
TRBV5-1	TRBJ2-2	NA	CASSLGLAVNTGELFF
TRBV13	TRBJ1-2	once	CASSEHGRVVYGYTF
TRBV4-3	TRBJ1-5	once	CASSQEATSNQPQHF
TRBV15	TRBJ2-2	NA	CATSRTRVTGELFF
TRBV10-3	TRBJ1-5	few	CAISDRPGGNNQPQHF
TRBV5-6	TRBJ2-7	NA	CASSLSLARAYEQYF
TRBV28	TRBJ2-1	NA	CASSSLHGIRYNEQFF
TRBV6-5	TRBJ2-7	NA	CASRRDGEQYF
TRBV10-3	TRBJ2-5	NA	CAISESTGSETQYF
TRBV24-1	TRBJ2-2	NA	CATRPGTQNTGELFF
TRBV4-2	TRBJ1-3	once	CASSPAGGGISGNTIYF
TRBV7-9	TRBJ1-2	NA	CASSLDGGSGYTF
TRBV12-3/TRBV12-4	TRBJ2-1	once	CASSSEAREQFF
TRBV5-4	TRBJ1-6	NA	CASSFGTGQPNSPLHF
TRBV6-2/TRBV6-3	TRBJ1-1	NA	CASSSHLGGTEAFF
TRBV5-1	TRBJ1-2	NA	CASSTSGGLNGYTF
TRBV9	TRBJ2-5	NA	CASSDRGGSGTQYF
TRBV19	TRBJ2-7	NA	CASSIRPGSYEQYF